Each of the 13 T cell receptor beta chains below was sequenced from the same sample in a study of T cells in Graves' hyperthyroidism and ophthalmopathy. TCR beta CDR3 regions were amplified from RNA. A first-round RT-PCR of the TCR CDR3 used the HTBI primer set. TCRdb independently ran MiXCR on the multiplex PCR reads; one entry per CDR3 protein. The sample carries more than 500,000 distinct CDR3 sequences, about 15% recorded once. Sequences were obtained from blood. These receptor sequences come from a middle-aged woman with Graves' ophthalmopathy.

This chain joins TRBV5-6 and TRBJ1-1; TRBD1 is a possible D gene (6 bases). CDR3 length equals 14 residues. V dropped 5 bases and J dropped 3 bases, with 14 bases sitting between them. The V gene's germline CDR1 is SGHDT and CDR2 YYEEEE. The CDR3 protein is CASRLQGGDTEAFF. Written as DNA, the CDR3 is TGTGCCAGCAGGTTACAGGGAGGGGACACTGAAGCTTTCTTT.

This clonotype showed up many times. This chain joins TRBV4-1 and TRBJ2-7; 8 bases fit TRBD2. The junction had 13 bases not matched to a gene; V was cut back by 1 base and J by 5 bases. The CDR3 is 17 residues long. Germline V gene data show CDR1 as MGHRA and CDR2 as YSYEKL. CDR3 nucleotides: TGCGCCAGCAGCCAAGGGAGGTTGTGGCGGGAGGAGGACGAGCAGTACTTC. Protein product: CASSQGRLWREEDEQYF.

There are many counts of this clonotype. The chain links TRBV9 to TRBJ2-7; no clear D. With 4 bases removed from V and 3 bases from J, the gap between germline ends came to 11 bases. This CDR3 has 13 amino acids. Germline-derived CDR1 and CDR2 are SGDLS and YYNGEE. The CDR3 DNA sequence: TGTGCCAGCAGCCCTTCCGATAGCTACGAGCAGTACTTC. It encodes CASSPSDSYEQYF.

There are many counts of this clonotype. The J gene is TRBJ1-1, the V gene TRBV27, with D uncertain. CDR3 length: 11 residues. V lost 5 bases to trimming and J lost 8 bases, with 9 bases between them. Germline V CDR1 and CDR2: MNHEY, SMNVEV (reference sequence). The CDR3 DNA reads TGTGCCAGCAGTAACACACTCGAAGCTTTCTTT. Protein sequence: CASSNTLEAFF.

This clonotype was observed at least ten times. The genes are TRBV12-3 or TRBV12-4 and TRBJ1-5; D is uncertain. The CDR3 sequence is 14 residues long. The V and J ends lost 6 bases and 4 bases respectively, with 13 bases between them. Here the CDR3 DNA reads TGTGCCAGCAGCTCGGCCGTGGGTAATCAGCCCCAGCATTTT. It codes for CASSSAVGNQPQHF.

In this sample, this clonotype turned up many times. This sequence joins TRBV12-3 or TRBV12-4 and TRBJ2-7; TRBD2 matches 10 bases. The CDR3 spans 13 residues. V lost 8 bases and J lost 3; bases outside the gene matches: 4. As DNA, the CDR3 is TGTGCCAGCGGCCTAGCGGGAGACTACGAGCAGTACTTC. Its translation: CASGLAGDYEQYF.

This clonotype was counted ten times or more. J is TRBJ1-2 and V is TRBV20-1; D not certain. Looked up from germline, CDR1 is DFQATT and CDR2 is SNEGSKA (reference sequence). The CDR3 has 12 residues. Trimming removed 1 base from V and 8 bases from J, with 11 bases in between. CDR3: CSARVGSFGYTF. Here the CDR3 DNA reads TGCAGTGCTAGAGTTGGGTCTTTCGGCTACACCTTC.

This clonotype has a count of ten or more. The chain is built from TRBV12-3 or TRBV12-4 and TRBJ1-6; no clear D gene. This CDR3 has 12 amino acids. Trimming stripped 3 bases from V and 9 bases from J, with 6 bases between. The CDR3 here is CASSLRFSPLHF. CDR3 DNA: TGTGCCAGCAGTTTGCGATTTTCACCCCTCCACTTT.

There are many counts of this clonotype. The rearrangement links TRBV11-2 to TRBJ2-1; possible D gene TRBD1, 5 bases. Germline V gene sequence: CDR1 SGHAT, CDR2 FQNNGV. The CDR3 length is 15 residues. V lost 5 bases to trimming and J lost 0 bases, with 11 bases between them. The CDR3 region is CASSPGQSSYNEQFF. As DNA, the CDR3 is TGTGCCAGCAGCCCCGGACAAAGCTCCTACAATGAGCAGTTCTTC.

This clonotype was detected ten times or more. J is TRBJ1-2 and V is TRBV12-3 or TRBV12-4, with 10 bases identical to TRBD1. The CDR3 spans 15 residues. V shed 5 bases and J 4 bases; nucleotides not matched to a gene: 7. The CDR3 region has the DNA TGTGCCAGCAGTCAGGGACAGGGGAGCCTCTATGGCTACACCTTC. This translates into CASSQGQGSLYGYTF.

This chain connects TRBV28 to TRBJ2-5; D unresolved. The CDR3 has 13 amino acids. Between the trimmed V and J ends, which lost 6 bases and 5 bases, there was a span of 13 bases. Germline V CDR1 and CDR2: MDHEN, SYDVKM. This chain's CDR3 is CASRHQATETQYF. The CDR3, as DNA: TGTGCCAGCAGGCACCAAGCGACGGAGACCCAGTACTTC.

The chain joins TRBV30 to TRBJ1-3; D gene unclear. V lost 4 bases and J 3 bases, leaving 7 bases between the germline ends. The CDR3 has 12 residues. CDR1 is GTSNPN and CDR2 is SVGIG in the germline V gene (reference sequence). CDR3 nucleotides: TGTGCCTGGAAATCAGATGGAAACACCATATATTTT. Its translation is CAWKSDGNTIYF.

The chain recombines TRBV4-1 with TRBJ1-5; 7 bases fit TRBD1. The CDR3 totals 15 residues. V dropped 0 bases and J dropped 5; count of bases not matched to a gene: 4. CDR1 and CDR2 (germline): MGHRA, YSYEKL. CDR3 DNA sequence: TGCGCCAGCAGCCAAGATCCACAGGGGTATCAGCCCCAGCATTTT. It yields the protein CASSQDPQGYQPQHF.